The 21 T cell receptor beta chains reported below all come from one sample, sequenced in a study of tumor-infiltrating lymphocytes in primary liver carcinoma. Blood RNA originated from unsorted whole blood, with germline DNA additionally extracted. Constant-region priming of around 490 ng total RNA yielded TCR beta cDNA. Generation of the TCR beta libraries relied on three nested multiplex PCR rounds using slightly modified ARM-PCR. TRBV1-TRBV30 forward and Cbeta reverse primers drove the first two roughly 10-cycle rounds. TCRdb reanalysed the multiplex PCR reads using MiXCR and keeps one entry per CDR3 protein. The sample yields approximately 340,000 distinct CDR3 sequences, approximately 65% seen once. What was sequenced was peripheral blood. The receptor source for this set is a man in his forties or fifties with primary liver carcinoma and hepatitis B virus infection.

The chain uses TRBV10-1 and TRBJ1-1, with a possible D match to TRBD1 (5 bases). The CDR3 consists of 13 residues. Per germline, CDR1 WNHNN and CDR2 SYGVQD (reference sequence). With 5 bases removed from V and 6 bases from J, the gap between germline ends came to 13 bases. The CDR3 DNA reads as TGCGCCAGCAGTAGGCGGGGGAGGGCTGAAGCTTTCTTT. It specifies CASSRRGRAEAFF.

This clonotype was seen many times. V gene TRBV7-9 combines with J gene TRBJ2-3, with a possible D match to TRBD1 (5 bases). Between the trimmed V and J ends, which lost 3 bases and 0 bases, there was a span of 13 bases. This CDR3 comprises 16 residues. In germline, CDR1 is SEHNR, CDR2 FQNEAQ (reference sequence). The CDR3 DNA sequence: TGTGCCAGCAGCTTTTGGGCAGGGTATAGCACAGATACGCAGTATTTT. Its protein is CASSFWAGYSTDTQYF.

The rearrangement uses TRBV11-2 and TRBJ2-1, with no clear D. The CDR3 covers 16 residues. Looked up from germline, CDR1 is SGHAT and CDR2 is FQNNGV. V was pared by 5 bases and J by 5 bases, with 19 bases between. The DNA for the CDR3 is TGTGCCAGCAGCCCGAACCCCAACCTAGTAAACAATGAGCAGTTCTTC. This gives the protein CASSPNPNLVNNEQFF. The variable domain in full, completed from reference TRBV11-2 and TRBJ2-1, reads EAGVAQSPRYKIIEKRQSVAFWCNPISGHATLYWYQQILGQGPKLLIQFQNNGVVDDSQLPKDRFSAERLKGVDSTLKIQPAKLEDSAVYLCASSPNPNLVNNEQFFGPGTRLTVL.

This clonotype was counted a single time. Its ends do not fully match the called genes, so a read error is possible. The CDR3 region has the DNA TGTGCAAGCAGTCAGGACATCTACGGTCGCTATGGCTACACCTTC. Encoded protein: CASSQDIYGRYGYTF. The V call is TRBV6-2 or TRBV6-3, the J call TRBJ1-2, with a tentative D call TRBD1 (5 bases). Per germline, CDR1 MNHEY and CDR2 SVGEGT. The CDR3 consists of 15 residues.

On this clonotype: Being one base from a much bigger clone, this may be a read error. The CDR3 does not close with the conserved phenylalanine or tryptophan, likely indicating a read error. V is TRBV11-2 and J is TRBJ2-1; unclear D gene. The V and J ends lost 4 bases and 0 bases respectively, with 16 bases between them. Germline loops: CDR1 SGHAT, CDR2 FQNNGV. The CDR3 consists of 17 residues. The DNA for the CDR3 is TGTGCCAGCAGCTCGATGACTCCGAAGTCCTCCTACAATGAGCAGTTCTCC. Its translation: CASSSMTPKSSYNEQFS.

This clonotype was observed at least ten times. The rearrangement joins TRBV11-1 to TRBJ2-7, with a tentative D call TRBD1 (6 bases). The CDR3 is 15 residues long. Trimming cost V 5 bases and J 0 bases, with 14 bases left between them. Germline V gives CDR1 SGHAT, CDR2 FQDESV (reference sequence). The CDR3 DNA is TGTGCCAGCAGCGGTGTCCAACAGGGCTCCTACGAGCAGTACTTC. The encoded protein is CASSGVQQGSYEQYF.

V and J are TRBV6-6 and TRBJ2-5, with D possibly being TRBD2 (6 bases). The V and J ends lost 6 bases and 5 bases respectively, with 10 bases between them. The CDR3 spans 12 residues. The germline gives CDR1 MNHNY, CDR2 SVGAGI (reference sequence). Here the CDR3 DNA reads TGTGCCAGCAGGGGGGACTGGGAGACCCAGTACTTC. Its protein product is CASRGDWETQYF.

The CDR3 DNA is TGTGCCAGCAGCCCACCCAGGGGGTCGGTGAACACTGAAGCTTTCTTT. This translates into CASSPPRGSVNTEAFF. The rearrangement joins TRBV11-2 to TRBJ1-1, with TRBD1 identical over 7 bases. Trimming cost V 5 bases and J 0 bases; bases outside gene matches: 9. From germline, CDR1 is SGHAT and CDR2 FQNNGV. The CDR3 is 16 amino acids. Complete variable domain (other parts from reference TRBV11-2 and TRBJ1-1): EAGVAQSPRYKIIEKRQSVAFWCNPISGHATLYWYQQILGQGPKLLIQFQNNGVVDDSQLPKDRFSAERLKGVDSTLKIQPAKLEDSAVYLCASSPPRGSVNTEAFFGQGTRLTVV.

The table lists this clonotype with a few counts. V gene TRBV13 combines with J gene TRBJ2-1, with TRBD2 matching 13 bases. The CDR3 length is 16 residues. Looked up from germline, CDR1 is PRHDT and CDR2 is FYEKMQ (reference sequence). After removal of 4 bases from V and 6 bases from J, the junction contained 6 bases not matched to a gene. CDR3 region: CASSWRTSGRANEQFF. CDR3 coding DNA: TGTGCCAGCAGCTGGCGAACTAGCGGGAGGGCCAATGAGCAGTTCTTC.

Remarks on this clonotype: Being one base from a much bigger clone, this may be a read error. The chain uses TRBV6-2 or TRBV6-3 and TRBJ1-5, with a weak D call TRBD1 (6 bases). The CDR3 consists of 15 residues. The germline CDR1 and CDR2 sequences are MNHEY and SVGEGT. Trimming removed 9 bases at V and 1 base at J, with 16 bases between. CDR3 coding DNA: TGTGCCAGAAGTAAACAGGGTGTCAGCAATCAGCCCCAGCATTTT. It is translated as CARSKQGVSNQPQHF.

This clonotype has a handful of counts. The chain has TRBV7-9 and TRBJ2-5, with D possibly TRBD1 on 5 matching bases. This CDR3 region has 13 residues. Germline lookup yields CDR1 SEHNR and CDR2 FQNEAQ (reference sequence). Trimming pared 5 bases from V and 7 bases from J, leaving 14 bases between. Here the CDR3 DNA reads TGTGCCAGCAGCACCCAGGGTCTAGGGACCCAGTACTTC. This sequence encodes CASSTQGLGTQYF.

The chain uses TRBV6-5 and TRBJ2-1; 12 bases agree with TRBD1. CDR3 length equals 16 residues. V shed 8 bases and J 8 bases; nucleotides not matched to a gene: 13. Germline values: CDR1 MNHEY, CDR2 SVGAGI. CDR3 loop: CASGKSGTGGRDEQFF. The DNA for the CDR3 is TGTGCCAGCGGCAAATCCGGGACAGGGGGCCGCGATGAGCAGTTCTTC.

The V and J genes are TRBV14 and TRBJ2-3; 11 positions agree with TRBD1. J lost 7 bases, V lost 0 bases, and 9 bases had no gene match. Germline CDR1 is SGHDN and CDR2 is FVKESK. This CDR3 comprises 17 residues. Here the CDR3 reads CASSQEALGQGAYTQYF. CDR3 DNA: TGTGCCAGCAGCCAAGAGGCCCTTGGACAGGGGGCTTATACGCAGTATTTT. Together with reference TRBV14 and TRBJ2-3, the CDR3 gives the full variable domain: EAGVTQFPSHSVIEKGQTVTLRCDPISGHDNLYWYRRVMGKEIKFLLHFVKESKQDESGMPNNRFLAERTGGTYSTLKVQPAELEDSGVYFCASSQEALGQGAYTQYFGPGTRLTVL.

This chain connects TRBV28 to TRBJ2-4; a weak D match, TRBD2 (6 bases). Germline V gene sequence: CDR1 MDHEN, CDR2 SYDVKM. Between the trimmed V and J ends, which lost 6 bases and 0 bases, there was a span of 12 bases. This CDR3 region has 15 residues. CDR3 protein: CASRSSVLAKNIQYF. The CDR3 DNA sequence: TGTGCCAGCAGATCTAGCGTATTAGCCAAAAACATTCAGTACTTC.

The genes are TRBV29-1 and TRBJ1-1; no definite D call. V was clipped by 4 bases and J by 0 bases, with 15 bases between them. This CDR3 comprises 15 residues. Germline loops: CDR1 SQVTM, CDR2 ANQGSEA. The CDR3 is CSVGGGWDMNTEAFF. The CDR3 DNA reads TGCAGCGTTGGTGGAGGATGGGATATGAACACTGAAGCTTTCTTT. The full variable domain, completed using reference TRBV29-1 and TRBJ1-1, is SAVISQKPSRDICQRGTSLTIQCQVDSQVTMMFWYRQQPGQSLTLIATANQGSEATYESGFVIDKFPISRPNLTFSTLTVSNMSPEDSSIYLCSVGGGWDMNTEAFFGQGTRLTVV.

The table lists this clonotype with a few counts. V usage is TRBV15 and J usage is TRBJ2-1, with D uncertain. Trimming took off 0 bases at V and 6 bases at J, with 9 bases between the two ends. CDR3 length: 14 residues. Germline V lookup: CDR1 LNHNV, CDR2 YYDKDF (reference sequence). The CDR3 loop is CATSRDRPSNEQFF. The CDR3 nucleotides are TGTGCCACCAGCAGAGATCGTCCGTCCAATGAGCAGTTCTTC.

A remark on this clonotype: The CDR3 carries no conserved terminal phenylalanine or tryptophan, so it likely arises from a read error. It is unclear where the CDR3 begins or ends on the DNA, so no DNA is shown, and the CDR3 is as TCRdb lists it. The rearrangement joins TRBV29-1 to TRBJ2-1; TRBD1 is taken as the D call from the table, unchecked against the DNA. Looked up from germline, CDR1 is SQVTM and CDR2 is ANQGSEA. The CDR3 sequence runs 12 residues, both termini included. CDR3 amino acids: CSVDWDRDEQLL.

This chain uses TRBV7-9 with TRBJ2-6; 7 bases agree with TRBD1. The CDR3 extends over 15 amino acids. Germline V lookup: CDR1 SEHNR, CDR2 FQNEAQ (reference sequence). After removal of 3 bases from V and 10 bases from J, the junction contained 9 bases not matched to a gene. The CDR3 coding sequence is TGTGCCAGCAGCTTGGGTGGTGGGACAGCGAACGTCCTGACTTTC. It codes for CASSLGGGTANVLTF. The full variable domain, with the rest looked up from reference TRBV7-9 and TRBJ2-6, is DTGVSQNPRHKITKRGQNVTFRCDPISEHNRLYWYRQTLGQGPEFLTYFQNEAQLEKSRLLSDRFSAERPKGSFSTLEIQRTEQGDSAMYLCASSLGGGTANVLTFGAGSRLTVL.

As regards this clonotype: Since a much larger clone is just one base distant, this may be a read error. This chain uses TRBV6-2 or TRBV6-3 with TRBJ2-7; 11 bases line up with TRBD2. The CDR3 covers 16 residues. The V gene's germline CDR1 is MNHEY and CDR2 SVGEGT. The CDR3 is CANSYSSTSGSYEQYF. The DNA for the CDR3 is TGTGCCAACAGTTACAGTTCCACTAGCGGGAGCTACGAGCAGTACTTC.

The chain has TRBV11-2 and TRBJ2-7, with 12 bases aligning to TRBD2. V lost 1 base, J lost 6 bases, and 10 bases stayed unmatched. Per the germline V gene, CDR1 is SGHAT and CDR2 is FQNNGV. This CDR3 is 17 amino acids long. The CDR3 protein is CASSLALAGGSSFEQYF. The CDR3 DNA is TGTGCCAGCAGCTTAGCACTAGCGGGAGGTTCCTCATTCGAGCAGTACTTC.

Comments on this clonotype: Relative to the germline gene, one junction end is altered; a read error may explain this. This sequence joins TRBV11-2 and TRBJ2-2; maybe TRBD2 (6 bases). CDR1 is SGHAT, CDR2 FQNNGV, per germline. CDR3 size: 15 residues. The CDR3, as DNA: TGTGCCTGCAGCCATGTCCGTGGGAGGACCGGGGACCTGTTTTTT. This encodes CACSHVRGRTGDLFF.